What follows are 22 T cell receptor beta chains derived from one specimen sequenced in a study of blood T cells in healthy people across ages. The authors ran a second PCR of about 6 to 11 cycles using a sample-barcoded 5' primer and a J-beta primer mix. Each CDR3 protein gets one entry after TCRdb re-called the 5' RACE reads with MiXCR. Found here are 1.5 million to 2 million distinct CDR3 sequences, roughly 30% of them singletons; the top ten hold about 8%. The material sequenced was blood. The receptors derive from a woman in her twenties or thirties in good health.

In its sample, this clonotype was seen many times. The CDR3 spells CASSSPGQGASGANVLTF. The CDR3, as DNA: TGTGCCAGCAGCTCACCGGGACAGGGGGCGTCCGGGGCCAACGTCCTGACTTTC. The chain employs TRBV7-9 and TRBJ2-6; 12 positions match TRBD1. The CDR3 totals 18 residues. Germline V lookup: CDR1 SEHNR, CDR2 FQNEAQ (reference sequence). V gave up 4 bases and J gave up 4 bases; unmatched junction bases: 8.

The sample holds many counts of this clonotype. The chain couples TRBV20-1 to TRBJ2-7; perhaps TRBD2 as D (6 bases). With 6 bases removed from V and 3 bases from J, the gap between germline ends came to 18 bases. CDR3 size: 14 residues. Germline loops: CDR1 DFQATT, CDR2 SNEGSKA (reference sequence). The CDR3 reads CSAARGGADYEQYF. CDR3 DNA sequence: TGCAGTGCCGCTAGAGGAGGGGCAGACTACGAGCAGTACTTC.

V and J are TRBV25-1 and TRBJ1-4; 10 nucleotides match TRBD1. Per the germline V gene, CDR1 is MGHDK and CDR2 is SYGVNS. The junction had 3 bases not matched to a gene; V was cut back by 4 bases and J by 7 bases. This CDR3 is 14 amino acids long. CDR3 loop: CASSGQGAVEKLFF. The DNA of the CDR3 is TGTGCCAGCAGTGGACAGGGGGCCGTTGAAAAACTGTTTTTT.

This clonotype was counted at least ten times. The chain uses TRBV29-1 and TRBJ2-3; D remains unclear. Germline-derived CDR1 and CDR2 are SQVTM and ANQGSEA. The ends were cut back, 8 bases at V and 2 bases at J, with 14 bases in the middle. The CDR3 covers 13 residues. CDR3 DNA sequence: TGCAGCCTCCGTGGGCCTACCACAGATACGCAGTATTTT. Its translation: CSLRGPTTDTQYF.

This chain links TRBV5-1 with TRBJ2-7; maybe TRBD1 (6 bases). Deletions cut 7 bases from V and 6 bases from J, with 14 bases between. The CDR3 totals 12 residues. Germline V gives CDR1 SGHRS, CDR2 YFSETQ. CDR3 sequence (DNA): TGCGCCAGCGGACAGTCATCCAGCGAGCAGTACTTC. This sequence encodes CASGQSSSEQYF.

This chain uses TRBV28 with TRBJ2-4; maybe TRBD2 (5 bases). V was cut by 0 bases and J by 13 bases, with 31 bases left in between. The CDR3 contains 19 residues. From germline, CDR1 is MDHEN and CDR2 SYDVKM. The CDR3 region is CASSLWALTRSLRIREQYF. CDR3 bases: TGTGCCAGCAGTTTATGGGCGCTCACCCGCTCTTTGAGGATTAGGGAGCAGTACTTC.

This clonotype was detected ten times or more. At one of its ends the junction is not consistent with the germline gene, which may arise from a read error. The chain is built from TRBV6-2 or TRBV6-3 and TRBJ1-5; D ambiguous. This CDR3 comprises 14 residues. The germline gives CDR1 MNHEY, CDR2 SVGEGT. The CDR3 sequence: CASRDDGPNRPQHF. CDR3 bases: TGTGCCAGCAGGGATGACGGTCCTAATCGGCCCCAGCATTTT.

In its sample, this clonotype was seen a few times. V gene TRBV2 combines with J gene TRBJ1-4; no clear D gene. Trimming shortened V by 9 bases and J by 8 bases, and 13 bases separated the two germline ends. The CDR3 totals 12 residues. Germline V gene lookup returns CDR1 SNHLY and CDR2 FYNNEI. The DNA of the CDR3 is TGTGCCAGTAATAGGAGGGAGGAAAAACTGTTTTTT. As protein: CASNRREEKLFF.

V and J are TRBV27 and TRBJ1-2, with a weak D call TRBD1 (6 bases). Trimming stripped 5 bases from V and 3 bases from J, with 10 bases between. Germline V lookup: CDR1 MNHEY, CDR2 SMNVEV (reference sequence). CDR3 length: 13 residues. The CDR3 DNA is TGTGCCAGCAGTGGAACAGGGTACTATGGCTACACCTTC. Amino acid sequence: CASSGTGYYGYTF.

This clonotype was found a few times. The chain employs TRBV14 and TRBJ2-7, with TRBD1 matching 7 bases. Germline assignment: CDR1 SGHDN and CDR2 FVKESK. V was clipped by 3 bases and J by 2 bases; unmatched bases: 4. The CDR3 length is 14 residues. In DNA form, the CDR3 reads TGTGCCAGCAGCCACACGGACAGGACCTACGAGCAGTACTTC. Its protein product is CASSHTDRTYEQYF.

This clonotype has a handful of counts. The chain carries TRBV19 and TRBJ2-5; D unclear. The last part of the DNA fits TRBJ2-7 better; the J call may be wrong. The CDR3 contains 13 residues. Germline loops: CDR1 LNHDA, CDR2 SQIVND (reference sequence). The CDR3 protein is CASSIDRGGEQYF. The CDR3 region has the DNA TGTGCCAGTAGTATAGATCGAGGTGGCGAGCAGTACTTC.

This clonotype was observed a handful of times. The V gene is TRBV11-2, the J gene TRBJ2-7, with TRBD1 matching over 7 bases. Germline lookup yields CDR1 SGHAT and CDR2 FQNNGV. V shed 1 base, J shed 0 bases, and the junction held 6 bases outside the gene matches. The CDR3 has 16 amino acids. The CDR3 DNA follows: TGTGCCAGCAGCTTAGGAGGGGACAGTAGCTCCTACGAGCAGTACTTC. This sequence encodes CASSLGGDSSSYEQYF.

The V call is TRBV3-1, the J call TRBJ1-1, with D hard to call. The CDR3 covers 12 residues. Germline lookup yields CDR1 LGHDT and CDR2 YNNKEL (reference sequence). Trimming removed 0 bases from V and 3 bases from J, with 2 bases in between. The CDR3 bases are TGTGCCAGCAGCCAAGAGTACACTGAAGCTTTCTTT. Amino acids: CASSQEYTEAFF.

This clonotype occurred a few times. The chain joins TRBV11-2 to TRBJ2-7; tentatively, D is TRBD1 or TRBD2 (6 bases each). CDR1 and CDR2 (germline): SGHAT, FQNNGV. V gave up 1 base and J gave up 7 bases, with 14 bases separating them. CDR3 size: 14 residues. Here the CDR3 reads CASSLAQGRNEQYF. CDR3 bases: TGTGCCAGCAGCTTAGCCCAGGGGAGGAATGAGCAGTACTTC.

In the case of this clonotype: A much larger clone is a single base away; this may be a read error. This chain joins TRBV12-3 or TRBV12-4 and TRBJ2-1; 13 bases map to TRBD2. The V segment lost 5 bases and the J segment 10 bases; nucleotides outside the gene matches: 11. The CDR3 length is 16 residues. CDR3: CASSLGGLAGVDEQFF. As DNA, the CDR3 is TGTGCCAGCAGTCTAGGAGGACTAGCGGGAGTGGACGAGCAGTTCTTC.

As concerns this clonotype: This may stem from a read error, because a much larger clone lies one nucleotide away. The V gene is TRBV9, the J gene TRBJ1-2, with D maybe TRBD1 (5 bases). V was pared by 4 bases and J by 7 bases, with 11 bases between. Per the germline V gene, CDR1 is SGDLS and CDR2 is YYNGEE. The CDR3 runs to 12 residues. The CDR3, as DNA: TGTGCCAGCAGCCAGGGACCGTGTGGCTACACCTTC. Its protein is CASSQGPCGYTF. Variable domain in full (rest from reference TRBV9 and TRBJ1-2): DSGVTQTPKHLITATGQRVTLRCSPRSGDLSVYWYQQSLDQGLQFLIQYYNGEERAKGNILERFSAQQFPDLHSELNLSSLELGDSALYFCASSQGPCGYTFGSGTRLTVV.

Only a few counts were recorded for this clonotype. This chain joins TRBV5-1 and TRBJ2-3, with 8 bases fitting TRBD2. The CDR3 runs to 13 residues. The V segment lost 6 bases and the J segment 5 bases; nucleotides outside the gene matches: 5. Germline CDR1 SGHRS, CDR2 YFSETQ. The CDR3 region is CASTGGREDTQYF. The CDR3 nucleotides are TGCGCCAGCACGGGGGGGCGGGAAGATACGCAGTATTTT.

This clonotype was found many times. This chain links TRBV29-1 with TRBJ2-5, with 13 bases identical to TRBD2. V was pared by 5 bases and J by 5 bases, with 8 bases of the junction left unmatched. This CDR3 has 15 amino acids. Germline V gene lookup returns CDR1 SQVTM and CDR2 ANQGSEA. CDR3 DNA sequence: TGCAGCGTTACCGGGACTAGCGGGATCCGGGAGACCCAGTACTTC. It specifies CSVTGTSGIRETQYF.

CDR3 sequence: CASSQQRQGTNEQFF. CDR3 nucleotide sequence: TGCGCCAGCAGCCAGCAGAGACAGGGGACCAATGAGCAGTTCTTC. The chain links TRBV5-1 to TRBJ2-1, with 8 bases that match TRBD1. Germline-derived CDR1 and CDR2 are SGHRS and YFSETQ. This CDR3 comprises 15 residues. The trim removed 4 bases at V and 6 bases at J, leaving 9 bases unmatched.

The chain joins TRBV4-3 to TRBJ1-1; TRBD1 is a possible D gene (6 bases). The CDR3 has 15 amino acids. Looked up from germline, CDR1 is LGHNA and CDR2 is YSLEER. V lost 1 base, J lost 2 bases, and 11 bases lay in between. As DNA, the CDR3 is TGCGCCAGCAGCCAAGGGGACATTAGAAACACTGAAGCTTTCTTT. Translation gives CASSQGDIRNTEAFF.

The rearrangement uses TRBV24-1 and TRBJ2-1; D not resolved. The length of the CDR3 is 14 residues. Trimming stripped 4 bases from V and 0 bases from J, with 6 bases between. Germline V gene lookup returns CDR1 KGHDR and CDR2 SFDVKD. As DNA, the CDR3 is TGTGCCACCAGTGACTTGAACTCCTACAATGAGCAGTTCTTC. This codes for CATSDLNSYNEQFF.

The rearrangement uses TRBV20-1 and TRBJ2-1, with TRBD2 matching 11 bases. The ends lost 3 bases at V and 7 bases at J; junction bases unmatched: 11. The CDR3 extends over 16 amino acids. Germline loops: CDR1 DFQATT, CDR2 SNEGSKA (reference sequence). The CDR3 bases are TGCAGTGCTAGTCCTCATAGCGGGAGGGTCCAGAATGAGCAGTTCTTC. Protein product: CSASPHSGRVQNEQFF.